This passage covers 19 T cell receptor beta chains from one sample sequenced in a study of blood T cell repertoires in COVID-19. Produced via immunoSEQ multiplex PCR; TCRdb's table is partial and in-frame only. Of roughly 54,000 clones listed, around nine tenths are singletons. The sequencing sample was made of peripheral blood. The source is an older woman with COVID-19, enrolled during active disease.

V usage is TRBV7-2 and J usage is TRBJ2-1; D is perhaps TRBD2 (6 bases). From germline, CDR1 is SGHTA and CDR2 FQGNSA. This CDR3 has 15 amino acids. With 5 bases removed from V and 3 bases from J, the gap between germline ends came to 14 bases. CDR3 DNA: TGTGCCAGCAGCCGGGCGGGGCTTCTCTACAATGAGCAGTTCTTC. Translation gives CASSRAGLLYNEQFF.

This chain connects TRBV9 to TRBJ2-3; D is unresolved. V shed 0 bases and J shed 2 bases, with 10 bases lying between them. The CDR3 loop spans 15 amino acids. Germline V lookup: CDR1 SGDLS, CDR2 YYNGEE. The CDR3 sequence is CASSVGLELTDTQYF. CDR3 coding DNA: TGTGCCAGCAGCGTAGGTTTAGAACTCACAGATACGCAGTATTTT.

This clone was seen just once. The genes are TRBV4-2 and TRBJ2-1; TRBD1 is a possible D gene (6 bases). Trimming cost V 3 bases and J 5 bases, with 20 bases left between them. There are 17 residues in the CDR3. Germline lookup yields CDR1 LGHNA and CDR2 YNFKEQ. DNA of the CDR3: TGTGCCAGCAGCCAGGCGCCAACAGGGTTAAGGGACAATGAGCAGTTCTTC. It specifies CASSQAPTGLRDNEQFF.

This clone occurred a few times. The rearrangement joins TRBV6-5 to TRBJ2-1; 10 bases fit TRBD2. Germline V gene lookup returns CDR1 MNHEY and CDR2 SVGAGI. The CDR3 covers 15 residues. V dropped 3 bases and J dropped 7; count of bases not matched to a gene: 6. CDR3 in DNA: TGTGCCAGCAGTTATCTAGCGGGAGAGGGAAATGAGCAGTTCTTC. It yields the protein CASSYLAGEGNEQFF.

The gene calls are TRBV9 and TRBJ1-3; D unclear. Germline V lookup: CDR1 SGDLS, CDR2 YYNGEE. The CDR3 length is 17 residues. The germline V and J ends were trimmed by 1 base and 2 bases, with 16 bases remaining between them. This CDR3 is CASSVLEGAVPGNTIYF. The CDR3 nucleotides read TGTGCCAGCAGCGTACTCGAGGGTGCGGTCCCTGGAAACACCATATATTTT.

The chain employs TRBV29-1 and TRBJ1-1; tentative D call: TRBD1 (6 bases). CDR1 SQVTM and CDR2 ANQGSEA come from the germline V gene. V was trimmed by 3 bases and J by 5 bases, leaving 13 bases between them. The length of the CDR3 is 13 residues. The CDR3 sequence: CSVDQGLGTEAFF. CDR3 nucleotides: TGCAGCGTTGATCAGGGGTTGGGAACTGAAGCTTTCTTT.

This rearrangement joins TRBV24-1 to TRBJ2-5; 8 bases align to TRBD1. V shed 1 base and J 2 bases; nucleotides not matched to a gene: 5. This CDR3 has 16 amino acids. CDR1 and CDR2 (germline): KGHDR, SFDVKD. As DNA, the CDR3 is TGTGCCACCAGTGATTTTTCCAGGGGGCGACAAGAGACCCAGTACTTC. This encodes CATSDFSRGRQETQYF.

This clone has only one observation. The rearrangement uses TRBV6-5 and TRBJ2-7; the D gene is possibly TRBD2 (5 bases). V dropped 5 bases and J dropped 2 bases, with 10 bases sitting between them. Germline V CDR1 and CDR2: MNHEY, SVGAGI. This CDR3 is built from 13 residues. The CDR3 DNA follows: TGTGCCAGCAGTCAAACCGGGACCTACGAGCAGTACTTC. Amino acids: CASSQTGTYEQYF.

The gene calls are TRBV10-3 and TRBJ2-1; D might be TRBD2 (5 bases). The length of the CDR3 is 15 residues. V was trimmed by 3 bases and J by 0 bases, leaving 9 bases between them. CDR1 is ENHRY, CDR2 SYGVKD, per germline. CDR3 in amino acids: CAISEGLGSYNEQFF. DNA of the CDR3: TGTGCCATCAGTGAAGGACTCGGCTCCTACAATGAGCAGTTCTTC.

The table lists this clone with a count of one. The junction shows a germline mismatch at one end, possibly a read error. The chain joins TRBV5-1 to TRBJ2-7; 9 nucleotides line up with TRBD2. The germline V gene has CDR1 SGHRS and CDR2 YFSETQ. There are 16 residues in the CDR3. The CDR3 DNA follows: TGCGCCCGCAGCTTGGGGGCTAAGCGGGGGGCTTCCGAGCAGTACTTC. Its protein product is CARSLGAKRGASEQYF.

J is TRBJ1-3 and V is TRBV25-1; 8 bases fit TRBD1. The trim removed 5 bases at V and 1 base at J, leaving 10 bases unmatched. In germline, CDR1 is MGHDK, CDR2 SYGVNS. The CDR3 runs 17 residues. The CDR3 here is CASSHRTGTNSGNTIYF. DNA for the CDR3: TGTGCCAGCAGTCACCGGACAGGGACGAATTCTGGAAACACCATATATTTT. Full variable domain (remainder filled in from reference TRBV25-1 and TRBJ1-3): EADIYQTPRYLVIGTGKKITLECSQTMGHDKMYWYQQDPGMELHLIHYSYGVNSTEKGDLSSESTVSRIRTEHFPLTLESARPSHTSQYLCASSHRTGTNSGNTIYFGEGSWLTVV.

The V call is TRBV7-8, the J call TRBJ1-1; no firm D call. The CDR3 sequence is 13 residues long. Looked up from germline, CDR1 is SGHVS and CDR2 is FQNEAQ. V shed 5 bases and J shed 6 bases, with 13 bases lying between them. In DNA, the CDR3 is TGTGCCAGCAGCCTCCAGCGGCGCGCTGAAGCTTTCTTT. Amino acid sequence: CASSLQRRAEAFF.

This chain joins TRBV3-1 (or the pseudogene TRBV3-2) and TRBJ1-2; D is unclear. The germline V gene has CDR1 LGHDT and CDR2 YNNKEL (reference sequence). CDR3 length equals 15 residues. V lost 5 bases and J 2 bases, leaving 15 bases between the germline ends. The CDR3, as DNA: TGTGCCAGCAGCGGTCCCACAGCGGCGAACTATGGCTACACCTTC. Amino acids: CASSGPTAANYGYTF.

The rearrangement links TRBV28 to TRBJ2-2; D call uncertain. The CDR3 covers 16 residues. The germline gives CDR1 MDHEN, CDR2 SYDVKM. The V end was cut by 5 bases, the J end by 4 bases, with 17 bases between. Here the CDR3 reads CASSLVPTSLTGELFF. CDR3 nucleotides: TGTGCCAGCAGTCTAGTCCCAACTTCCCTCACCGGGGAGCTGTTTTTT.

This chain uses TRBV7-8 with TRBJ1-1; D is undetermined. This CDR3 has 13 residues. Trimming removed 6 bases from V and 2 bases from J, with 10 bases in between. Germline V gives CDR1 SGHVS, CDR2 FQNEAQ. The CDR3 nucleotides are TGTGCCAGCAGAAGGCGGACTAACACTGAAGCTTTCTTT. It specifies CASRRRTNTEAFF.

This clone has more than one count but fewer than ten. V gene TRBV10-2 combines with J gene TRBJ2-1, with 7 bases lining up with TRBD1. From germline, CDR1 is WSHSY and CDR2 SAAADI. The V segment lost 7 bases and the J segment 9 bases; nucleotides outside the gene matches: 9. The CDR3 totals 13 residues. This CDR3 reads CASTLGQVGEQFF. In DNA form, the CDR3 reads TGCGCCAGCACCCTAGGACAGGTCGGTGAGCAGTTCTTC.

V is TRBV29-1 and J is TRBJ2-7; unclear D gene. CDR1 is SQVTM, CDR2 ANQGSEA, per germline. Trimming took off 6 bases at V and 5 bases at J, with 14 bases between the two ends. The CDR3 sequence is 12 residues long. The CDR3 is CSVRTRLNEQYF. The CDR3 coding sequence is TGCAGCGTGCGAACCAGGCTTAACGAGCAGTACTTC.

The chain has TRBV7-6 and TRBJ2-1, with D uncertain. CDR1 SGHVS and CDR2 FNYEAQ come from the germline V gene. V was cut by 5 bases and J by 5 bases, with 19 bases left in between. The CDR3 covers 16 residues. The CDR3 region is CASSQTVLRLDNEQFF. For the CDR3, the DNA is TGTGCCAGCAGCCAAACGGTCTTAAGACTTGACAATGAGCAGTTCTTC. Drawing the rest from reference TRBV7-6 and TRBJ2-1, the complete variable domain is GAGVSQSPRYKVTKRGQDVALRCDPISGHVSLYWYRQALGQGPEFLTYFNYEAQQDKSGLPNDRFSAERPEGSISTLTIQRTEQRDSAMYRCASSQTVLRLDNEQFFGPGTRLTVL.

The V call is TRBV2, the J call TRBJ2-7; 8 bases align to TRBD1. CDR3 length: 14 residues. Germline V gene sequence: CDR1 SNHLY, CDR2 FYNNEI. Trimming cost V 6 bases and J 3 bases; bases outside gene matches: 7. CDR3 loop: CASSRTGWDYEQYF. The CDR3 DNA reads TGTGCCAGCAGCAGGACAGGGTGGGACTACGAGCAGTACTTC.